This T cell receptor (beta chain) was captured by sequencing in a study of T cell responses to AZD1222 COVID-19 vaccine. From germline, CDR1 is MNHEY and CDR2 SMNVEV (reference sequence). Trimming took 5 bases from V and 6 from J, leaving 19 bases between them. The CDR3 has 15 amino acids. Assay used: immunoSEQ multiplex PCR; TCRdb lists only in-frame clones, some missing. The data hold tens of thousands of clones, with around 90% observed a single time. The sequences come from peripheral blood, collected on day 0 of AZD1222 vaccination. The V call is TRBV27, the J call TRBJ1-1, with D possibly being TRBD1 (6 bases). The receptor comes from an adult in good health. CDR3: CASSLGPGGAPEAFF. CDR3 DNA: TGTGCCAGCAGTCTCGGCCCGGGGGGCGCCCCTGAAGCTTTCTTT.